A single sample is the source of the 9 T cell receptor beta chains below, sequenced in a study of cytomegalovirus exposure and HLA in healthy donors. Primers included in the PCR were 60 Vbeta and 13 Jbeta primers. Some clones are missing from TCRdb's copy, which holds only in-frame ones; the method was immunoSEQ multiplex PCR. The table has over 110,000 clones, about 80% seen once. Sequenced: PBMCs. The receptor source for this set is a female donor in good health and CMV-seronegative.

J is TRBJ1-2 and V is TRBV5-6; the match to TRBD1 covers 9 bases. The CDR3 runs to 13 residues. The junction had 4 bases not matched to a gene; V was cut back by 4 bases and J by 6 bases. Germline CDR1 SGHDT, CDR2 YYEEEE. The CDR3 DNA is TGTGCCAGCAGCGGCCGGGACAGGGATGGCTACACCTTC. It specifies CASSGRDRDGYTF.

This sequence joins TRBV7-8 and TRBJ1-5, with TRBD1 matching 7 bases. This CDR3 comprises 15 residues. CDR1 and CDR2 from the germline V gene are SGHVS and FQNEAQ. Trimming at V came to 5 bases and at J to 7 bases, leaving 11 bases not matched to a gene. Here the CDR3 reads CASSEITGVSQPQHF. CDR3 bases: TGTGCCAGCAGCGAGATAACAGGGGTAAGCCAGCCCCAGCATTTT.

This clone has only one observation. The CDR3 coding sequence is TGTGCCAGCAGTTTAAACCGGGAGACCCAGTACTTC. This sequence encodes CASSLNRETQYF. V is TRBV28 and J is TRBJ2-5; D is uncertain. CDR3 size: 12 residues. CDR1 and CDR2 (germline): MDHEN, SYDVKM. V was pared by 2 bases and J by 5 bases, with 6 bases between.

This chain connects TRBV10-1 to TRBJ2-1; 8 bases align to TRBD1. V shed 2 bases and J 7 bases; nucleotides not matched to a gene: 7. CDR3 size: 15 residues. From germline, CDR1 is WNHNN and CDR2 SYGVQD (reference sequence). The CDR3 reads CASSEGQGMGNEQFF. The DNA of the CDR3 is TGCGCCAGCAGTGAGGGACAGGGTATGGGGAATGAGCAGTTCTTC.

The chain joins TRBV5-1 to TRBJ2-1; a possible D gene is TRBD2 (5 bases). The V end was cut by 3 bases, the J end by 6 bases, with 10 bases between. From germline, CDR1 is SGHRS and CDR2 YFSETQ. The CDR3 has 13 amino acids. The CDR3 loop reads CASSWRATNEQFF. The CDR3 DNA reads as TGCGCCAGCAGCTGGCGGGCCACCAATGAGCAGTTCTTC.

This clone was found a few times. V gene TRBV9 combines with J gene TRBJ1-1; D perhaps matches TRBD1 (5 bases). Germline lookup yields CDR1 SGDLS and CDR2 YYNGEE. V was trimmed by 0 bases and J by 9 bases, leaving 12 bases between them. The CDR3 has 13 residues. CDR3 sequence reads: CASSVEGTGKAFF. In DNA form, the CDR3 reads TGTGCCAGCAGCGTAGAGGGGACTGGAAAAGCTTTCTTT.

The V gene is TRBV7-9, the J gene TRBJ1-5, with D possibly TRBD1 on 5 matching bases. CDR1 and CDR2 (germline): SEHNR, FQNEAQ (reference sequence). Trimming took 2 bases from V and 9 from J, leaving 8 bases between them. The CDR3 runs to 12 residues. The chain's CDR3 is CASSLRGGPQHF. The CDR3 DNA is TGTGCCAGCAGCTTAAGGGGTGGGCCCCAGCATTTT. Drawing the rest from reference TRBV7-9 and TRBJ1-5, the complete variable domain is DTGVSQNPRHKITKRGQNVTFRCDPISEHNRLYWYRQTLGQGPEFLTYFQNEAQLEKSRLLSDRFSAERPKGSFSTLEIQRTEQGDSAMYLCASSLRGGPQHFGDGTRLSIL.

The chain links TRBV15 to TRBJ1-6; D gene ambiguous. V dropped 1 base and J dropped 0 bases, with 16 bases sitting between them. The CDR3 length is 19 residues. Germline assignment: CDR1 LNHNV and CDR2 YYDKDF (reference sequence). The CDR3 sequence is CATSRVRGGSSSYNSPLHF. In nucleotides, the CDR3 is TGTGCCACCAGCAGAGTACGTGGAGGGTCGAGCTCCTATAATTCACCCCTCCACTTT.

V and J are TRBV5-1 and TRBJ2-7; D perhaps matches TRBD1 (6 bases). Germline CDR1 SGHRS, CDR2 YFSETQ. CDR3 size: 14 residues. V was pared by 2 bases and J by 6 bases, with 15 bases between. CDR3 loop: CASSFTRGNSEQYF. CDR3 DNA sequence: TGCGCCAGCAGCTTTACAAGGGGGAATTCCGAGCAGTACTTC.